This TCR beta chain was sequenced for a study of blood T cell repertoires in COVID-19. Study background: Acute-phase and convalescent COVID-19 samples originated in the United States, Italy and Spain.

The recovered donors of Cohort 3 showed two negative PCRs, clearance, or symptom resolution. The V segment lost 3 bases and the J segment 7 bases; nucleotides outside the gene matches: 10. The CDR3 loop spans 17 amino acids. Germline CDR1 and CDR2: SGHTS and YDEGEE. Generated by immunoSEQ multiplex PCR, the TCRdb table keeps only in-frame clones and is missing some. The table lists 250,000 to 350,000 clones, about nine tenths of them singletons. Input material: PBMCs or T cells enriched from blood (not recorded which). The chain has TRBV5-8 and TRBJ1-4, with 12 bases fitting TRBD1. This sequence originates from a man aged 60 to 75 who had recovered from COVID-19. CDR3 amino acids: CASSSGTGGDVVEKLFF. In DNA, the CDR3 is TGTGCCAGCAGCTCCGGGACAGGGGGCGACGTTGTTGAAAAACTGTTTTTT.